This T cell receptor beta chain was recorded in a study of early T cells in non-severe SARS-CoV-2 infection. Whole-study context: The input, bulk RNA from unsorted whole blood, was sequenced, and chains were unpaired. Whole-study results and caveats: Reliance on VDJdb matching favored anti-spike CD8 responses; private and CD4 specificities were missed.

The length of the CDR3 is 13 residues. CDR1 SNHLY and CDR2 FYNNEI come from the germline V gene. With 9 bases removed from V and 4 bases from J, the gap between germline ends came to 15 bases. This clonotype was picked up a small number of times. Its antigen remains unidentified. Researchers attached unique molecular identifiers to individual cDNA molecules. TCRdb reanalysed the 5' RACE reads using MiXCR and keeps one entry per CDR3 protein. The sample consists of about 46,000 distinct CDR3 sequences, roughly 5.7% of them appearing once. The genes are TRBV2 and TRBJ1-1; D perhaps matches TRBD1 (5 bases). Material: whole blood, obtained at baseline. This sequence originates from an adult who was a healthcare worker with PCR-confirmed SARS-CoV-2 infection or an uninfected control (not recorded which). The CDR3: CARGVGRTTEAFF. CDR3 bases: TGTGCCAGGGGGGTCGGTAGGACCACTGAAGCTTTCTTT.